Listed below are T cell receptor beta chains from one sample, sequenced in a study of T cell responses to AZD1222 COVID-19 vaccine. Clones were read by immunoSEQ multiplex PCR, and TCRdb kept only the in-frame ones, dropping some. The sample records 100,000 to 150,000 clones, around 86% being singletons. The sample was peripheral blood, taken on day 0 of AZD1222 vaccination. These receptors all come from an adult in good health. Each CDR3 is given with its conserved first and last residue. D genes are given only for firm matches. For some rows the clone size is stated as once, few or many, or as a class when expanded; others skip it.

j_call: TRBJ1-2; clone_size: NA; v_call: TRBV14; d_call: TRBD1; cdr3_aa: CASSQGQGEVGYGYTF; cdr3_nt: TGTGCCAGCAGCCAAGGACAGGGGGAAGTGGGCTATGGCTACACCTTC
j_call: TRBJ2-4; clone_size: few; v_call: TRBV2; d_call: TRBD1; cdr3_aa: CASSPGTANIQYF; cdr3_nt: TGTGCCAGCAGTCCCGGGACAGCGAACATTCAGTACTTC
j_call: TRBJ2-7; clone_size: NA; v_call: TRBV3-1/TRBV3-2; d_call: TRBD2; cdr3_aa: CASSLGLAGGYEQYF; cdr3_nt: TGTGCCAGCAGTCTTGGTCTAGCGGGGGGCTACGAGCAGTACTTC
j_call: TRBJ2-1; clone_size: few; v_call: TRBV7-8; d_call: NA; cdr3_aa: CASSAYQISSYNEQFF; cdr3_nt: TGTGCCAGCAGCGCCTATCAGATTAGCTCCTACAATGAGCAGTTCTTC
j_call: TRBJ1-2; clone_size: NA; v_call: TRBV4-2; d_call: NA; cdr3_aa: CASSQRGGPWGYTF; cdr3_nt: TGTGCCAGCAGCCAGAGGGGGGGACCCTGGGGCTACACCTTC
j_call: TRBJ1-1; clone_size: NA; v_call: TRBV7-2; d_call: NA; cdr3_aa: CASSFTPTRQYTEAFF; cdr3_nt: TGTGCCAGCAGTTTTACCCCAACTCGACAGTACACTGAAGCTTTCTTT
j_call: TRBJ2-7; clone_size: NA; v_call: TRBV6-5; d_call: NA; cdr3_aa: CASRGQFSSYEQYF; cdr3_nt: TGTGCCAGCAGAGGACAGTTTAGCTCCTACGAGCAGTACTTC
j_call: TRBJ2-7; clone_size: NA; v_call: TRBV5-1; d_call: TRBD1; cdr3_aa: CASSQTGDESYEQYF; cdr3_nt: TGCGCCAGCAGCCAGACAGGGGACGAGTCCTACGAGCAGTACTTC
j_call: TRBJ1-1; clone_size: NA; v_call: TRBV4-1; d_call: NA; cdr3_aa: CASSQGGLPNTEAFF; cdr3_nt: TGCGCCAGCAGCCAAGGGGGACTCCCGAACACTGAAGCTTTCTTT
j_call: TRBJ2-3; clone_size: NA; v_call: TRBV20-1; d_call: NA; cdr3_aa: CSARTADTQYF; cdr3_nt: TGCAGTGCTCGCACCGCGGATACGCAGTATTTT
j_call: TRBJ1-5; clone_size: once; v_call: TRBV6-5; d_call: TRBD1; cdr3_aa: CASIQGGPLNQPQHF; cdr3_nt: TGTGCCAGCATCCAGGGGGGCCCACTTAATCAGCCCCAGCATTTT
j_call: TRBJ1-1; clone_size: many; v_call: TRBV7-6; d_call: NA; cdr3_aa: CASSLERSHTEAFF; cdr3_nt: TGTGCCAGCAGCTTAGAGAGATCTCACACTGAAGCTTTCTTT
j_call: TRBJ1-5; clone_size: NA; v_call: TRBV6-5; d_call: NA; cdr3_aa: CASRDPGGGGQPQHF; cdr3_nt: TGTGCCAGCAGAGACCCCGGGGGGGGCGGGCAGCCCCAGCATTTT
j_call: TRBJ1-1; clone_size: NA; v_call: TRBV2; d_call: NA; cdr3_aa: CASSSEGPEAFF; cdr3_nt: TGTGCCAGCAGTAGTGAAGGCCCTGAGGCTTTCTTT
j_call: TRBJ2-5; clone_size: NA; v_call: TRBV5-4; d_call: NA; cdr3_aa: CASSLALGGRETQYF; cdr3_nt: TGTGCCAGCAGCTTGGCTTTGGGGGGTAGGGAGACCCAGTACTTC
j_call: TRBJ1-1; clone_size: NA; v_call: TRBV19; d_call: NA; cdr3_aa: CASSIGENTEAFF; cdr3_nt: TGTGCCAGTAGTATAGGAGAGAACACTGAAGCTTTCTTT
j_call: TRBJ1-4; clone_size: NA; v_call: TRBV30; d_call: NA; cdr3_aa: CAWSVLAGLSNEKLFF; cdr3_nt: TGTGCCTGGAGTGTACTGGCAGGCCTGAGTAATGAAAAACTGTTTTTT
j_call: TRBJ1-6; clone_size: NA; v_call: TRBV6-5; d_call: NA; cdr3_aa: CATRDTGSPLHF; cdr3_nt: TGTGCCACTCGGGACACCGGTTCACCCCTCCACTTT
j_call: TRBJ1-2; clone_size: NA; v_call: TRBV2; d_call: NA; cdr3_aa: CASSAVPERYTF; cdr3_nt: TGTGCCAGCAGTGCAGTCCCTGAACGCTACACCTTC
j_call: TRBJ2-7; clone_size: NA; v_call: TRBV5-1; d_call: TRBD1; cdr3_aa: CASSPGDRDYEQYF; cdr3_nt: TGCGCCAGCAGCCCAGGGGACAGGGACTACGAGCAGTACTTC
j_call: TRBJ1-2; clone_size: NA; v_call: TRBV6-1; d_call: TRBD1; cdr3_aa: CASSDGAGQGYDGYGYTF; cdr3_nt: TGTGCCAGCAGTGACGGAGCGGGACAGGGGTATGACGGCTATGGCTACACCTTC
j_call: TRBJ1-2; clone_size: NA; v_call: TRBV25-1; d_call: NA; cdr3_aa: CATKGGKGNLYGYTF; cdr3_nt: TGTGCCACGAAGGGAGGCAAGGGGAACCTCTATGGCTACACCTTC
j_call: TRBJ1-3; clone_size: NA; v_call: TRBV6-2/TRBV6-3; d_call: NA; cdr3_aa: CASSIRTAGNTIYF; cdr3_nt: TGTGCCAGCAGCATCCGGACAGCCGGAAACACCATATATTTT
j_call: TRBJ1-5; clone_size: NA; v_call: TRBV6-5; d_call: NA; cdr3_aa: CASSSWDNQPQHF; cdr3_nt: TGTGCCAGCAGTTCGTGGGATAATCAGCCCCAGCATTTT
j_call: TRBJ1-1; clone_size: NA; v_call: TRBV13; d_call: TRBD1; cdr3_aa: CASSPQGQTKRAFF; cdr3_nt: TGTGCCAGCAGCCCTCAGGGACAGACAAAAAGGGCTTTCTTT
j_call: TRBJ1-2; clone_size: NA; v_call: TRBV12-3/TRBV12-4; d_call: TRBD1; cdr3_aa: CASSRGGRGGYTF; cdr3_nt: TGTGCCAGCAGCCGAGGGGGCCGTGGTGGCTACACCTTC
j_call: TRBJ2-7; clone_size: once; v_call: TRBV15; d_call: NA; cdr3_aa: CATRPEAQGYEQYF; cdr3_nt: TGTGCCACCAGACCCGAGGCGCAGGGCTACGAGCAGTACTTC
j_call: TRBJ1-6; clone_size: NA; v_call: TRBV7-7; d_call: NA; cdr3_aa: CASSPWGGRRSYNSPLHF; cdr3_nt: TGTGCCAGCAGCCCCTGGGGGGGGCGCAGATCCTATAATTCACCCCTCCACTTT
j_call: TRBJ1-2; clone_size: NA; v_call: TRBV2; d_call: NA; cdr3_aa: CASSFRTSNYGYTF; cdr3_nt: TGTGCCAGCAGTTTCAGGACTTCAAACTATGGCTACACCTTC
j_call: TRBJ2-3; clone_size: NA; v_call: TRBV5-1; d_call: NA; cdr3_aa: CASSFSVEDTQYF; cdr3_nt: TGCGCCAGCAGCTTCAGCGTAGAAGATACGCAGTATTTT
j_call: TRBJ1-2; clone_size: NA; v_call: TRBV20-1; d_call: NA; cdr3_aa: CSARDPRGYTF; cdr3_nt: TGCAGTGCTAGAGACCCTCGGGGCTACACCTTC
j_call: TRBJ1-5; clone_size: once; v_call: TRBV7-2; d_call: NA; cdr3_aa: CASSYDLGPQHF; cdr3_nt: TGTGCCAGCAGCTATGACCTCGGTCCCCAGCATTTT
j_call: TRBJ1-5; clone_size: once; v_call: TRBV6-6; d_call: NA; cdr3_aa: CASRQTEEQPQHF; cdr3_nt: TGTGCCAGCCGCCAGACAGAGGAACAGCCCCAGCATTTT
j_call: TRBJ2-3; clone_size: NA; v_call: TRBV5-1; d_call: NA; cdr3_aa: CASSEHSTDTQYF; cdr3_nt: TGCGCCAGCAGTGAACACTCCACAGATACGCAGTATTTT
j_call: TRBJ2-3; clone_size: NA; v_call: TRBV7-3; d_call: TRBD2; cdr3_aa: CASSPDGGGTDTQYF; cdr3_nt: TGTGCCAGCAGCCCGGACGGGGGGGGCACAGATACGCAGTATTTT
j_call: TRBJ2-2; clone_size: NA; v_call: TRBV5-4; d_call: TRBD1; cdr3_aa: CASTSPGTVNTGELFF; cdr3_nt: TGTGCCAGCACCTCCCCGGGGACAGTGAACACCGGGGAGCTGTTTTTT
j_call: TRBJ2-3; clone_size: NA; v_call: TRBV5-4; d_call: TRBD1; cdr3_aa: CASGRTGGTYGTDTQYF; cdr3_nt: TGTGCCAGCGGAAGGACAGGGGGCACTTATGGTACAGATACGCAGTATTTT
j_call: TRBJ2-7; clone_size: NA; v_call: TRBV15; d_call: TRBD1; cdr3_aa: CATSRPGQRTYEQYF; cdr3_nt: TGTGCCACCAGCAGGCCGGGACAGCGAACCTACGAGCAGTACTTC
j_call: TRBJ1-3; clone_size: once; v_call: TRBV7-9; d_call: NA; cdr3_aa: CASRLGNTIYF; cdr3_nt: TGTGCCAGCCGCCTTGGAAACACCATATATTTT
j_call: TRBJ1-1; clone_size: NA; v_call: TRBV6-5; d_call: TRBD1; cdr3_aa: CASRGAGGVYTEAFF; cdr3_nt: TGTGCCAGCAGAGGGGCAGGGGGGGTGTACACTGAAGCTTTCTTT
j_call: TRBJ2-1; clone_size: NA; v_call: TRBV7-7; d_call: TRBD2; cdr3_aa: CASSLSSSGGPSNEQFF; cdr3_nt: TGTGCCAGCAGCTTGTCTTCTAGCGGGGGCCCCTCAAATGAGCAGTTCTTC
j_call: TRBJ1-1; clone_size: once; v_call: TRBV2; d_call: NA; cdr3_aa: CASTSWTANTEAFF; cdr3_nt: TGTGCCAGCACCTCCTGGACAGCGAACACTGAAGCTTTCTTT